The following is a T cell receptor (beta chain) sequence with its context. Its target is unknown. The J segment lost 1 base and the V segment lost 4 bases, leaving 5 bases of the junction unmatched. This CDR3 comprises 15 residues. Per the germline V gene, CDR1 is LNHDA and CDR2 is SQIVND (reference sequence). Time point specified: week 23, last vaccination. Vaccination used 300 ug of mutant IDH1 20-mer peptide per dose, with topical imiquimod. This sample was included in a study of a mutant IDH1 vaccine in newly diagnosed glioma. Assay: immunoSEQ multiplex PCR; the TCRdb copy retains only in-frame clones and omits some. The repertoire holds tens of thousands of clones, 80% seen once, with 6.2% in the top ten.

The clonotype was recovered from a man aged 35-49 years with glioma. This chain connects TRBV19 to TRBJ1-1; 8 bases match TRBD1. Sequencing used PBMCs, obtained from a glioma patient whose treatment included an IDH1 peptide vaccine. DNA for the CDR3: TGTGCCAGTAGTACCCCCGGGACAGGGAACACTGAAGCTTTCTTT. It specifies CASSTPGTGNTEAFF.